This T cell receptor beta chain comes out of a study of T cell responses to AZD1222 COVID-19 vaccine. Germline lookup yields CDR1 LNHDA and CDR2 SQIVND (reference sequence). V was pared by 2 bases and J by 4 bases, with 8 bases between. The CDR3 totals 13 residues. Sequencing used immunoSEQ multiplex PCR; TCRdb keeps in-frame clones, though not all of them. The sample includes approximately 200,000 clones, 88% of them seen just once. The sequence was obtained from an adult in good health. Sample: peripheral blood, taken on day 0 of AZD1222 vaccination. The chain links TRBV19 to TRBJ2-5; no reliable D call. CDR3 sequence (DNA): TGTGCCAGTAGTATATTCGACGGAGAGACCCAGTACTTC. The encoded protein is CASSIFDGETQYF.